The subject of this entry is one T cell receptor beta chain. Many counts were recorded for this clonotype. The antigen it binds to is not known. No base quality information exists; no much larger clone differs at one position. Sequencing took place on an Illumina NovaSeq 6000. TCR cDNA was made using 5'RACE template switching, a step that added a universal primer site and unique molecular identifiers. cDNA synthesis was primed from both the TCR alpha and TCR beta constant segments. Libraries were amplified in two PCR steps, with sample barcodes and sequencing adapters added in the second step. Libraries were sequenced on Illumina HiSeq 2500 (2x100 bp) or NovaSeq (2x150 bp). The authors' pipeline ran thus. Reads were demultiplexed and collapsed into UMI consensus sequences with MIGEC, and V(D)J alignment was performed with MiXCR. Clonotypes responding to the vaccine were identified with edgeR on replicate PBMC samples, with the criteria of FDR below 0.01 and a log2 fold change above 5 up to day 15. Each bulk clonotype was labeled CD4 or CD8 based on which sequenced repertoire, CD4 or CD8, contained the clonotype at higher abundance. TCRdb took the public reads, trimmed them with fastp at Q25, ran MiXCR for clone calling and kept in-frame beta chains. CDR3 protein sequences are deduplicated, and each keeps its most common genes and DNA. TCRdb's processing, not the authors' own work, is the source of the V and J calls. For this sample the table gives 200,000 to 300,000 distinct CDR3 sequences, of which approximately 3.8% were detected only once. About 19% of the sample rests with the top ten.

This sample was included in a study of T cells after yellow fever vaccination (dated by TCRdb to the late 2010s). Regarding the research as a whole: The SMART-Seq v4 Ultra Low Input RNA kit was used to prepare libraries from fractions with low cell numbers. To follow T-cell clones before and after primary and booster YFV17D yellow fever vaccination, bulk TCR alpha and beta repertoires were sequenced over time. Two healthy male donors, one aged 18 to 29 and one aged 30 to 40 years, were included in the cohort. Blood was drawn at multiple timepoints before and after primary and secondary immunization, with bulk PBMC replicates and cell subsets isolated. Summary of the overall study and its limitations: Computational filtering was needed because FACS-sorted repertoires could contain abundant contaminating clonotypes from the bulk population. Compared with the primary T-cell response, the secondary T-cell response was weaker but faster, peaking on day 5 rather than day 15. After the booster, most clones that had expanded after primary vaccination were detected again (around 97% of CD4 and around nine tenths of CD8), suggesting broad maintenance of memory. A small fraction of clonotypes appeared in both the CD4 and CD8 compartments, likely as a result of convergent recombination. Only a couple of donors were included in the study, so the extent to which the findings can be generalized is limited.

The germline V gene yields SGHAT for CDR1 and FQNNGV for CDR2. The CDR3 covers 13 residues, taking in both the cysteine and the phenylalanine. The retained sequence is limited to the CDR3, 39 bases, with the frame set at the first base. V drops 0 bases and J drops 8 bases, leaving 8 bases in between. The sample's treatment or condition label, decoded: live attenuated yellow fever vaccine strain. At every blood-draw timepoint, two biological replicates of bulk PBMCs were collected. PBMCs were isolated from peripheral blood using a standard Ficoll-Paque protocol. TriZol was used to extract RNA from bulk PBMCs, CD4 and CD8 fractions, and dextramer-positive and dextramer-negative fractions.

The source of this sequence is a man younger than 35 who received the YFV17D yellow fever vaccine. The V and J genes are TRBV11-2 and TRBJ2-1; the D gene is not confidently resolved. The specimen comprised PBMCs, sampled 15 days after the yellow fever booster vaccination. The DNA sequence is TGTGCCAGCAGCTTAGAGGGTGACCATGAGCAGTTCTTC. It encodes CASSLEGDHEQFF.